The sequence of this TCR beta chain was determined in a study of cytomegalovirus exposure and HLA in healthy donors. Study summary: Most donors, 81% of approximately 400 genotyped, fell in the Caucasian-associated ancestry cluster.

Germline loops: CDR1 SGHRS, CDR2 YFSETQ. The CDR3 length is 13 residues. PCR involved 60 Vbeta and 13 Jbeta primers. Only in-frame clones appear in the TCRdb table, and some are missing; sequencing was by immunoSEQ multiplex PCR. The table shows around 100,000 clones, with around 83% occurring only once. General study findings and limits: Among the CMV-associated chains, three were confirmed in vitro as specific for CMV antigens.

Regarding this clone: Its specificity is unknown. At one boundary the junction diverges from the germline segment, which might be a read error.

The sample consisted of PBMCs. The chain combines TRBV5-1 with TRBJ2-1; TRBD1 might be the D (5 bases). The source of this sequence is a man aged 30-40 years in good health and CMV-seropositive. CDR3 sequence: CASSLDRYNKQFF. DNA of the CDR3: TGCGCCAGCAGCTTGGACAGGTACAATAAGCAGTTCTTC.